Listed here are 26 T cell receptor beta chains from one sample, sequenced in a study of CD8 T cells in ankylosing spondylitis. Whole-study findings and limits: A motif in TCR beta, a set of roughly eight highly homologous variants, appeared characteristic of ankylosing spondylitis blood.

Each CDR3 protein gets one entry after TCRdb re-called the 5' RACE reads with MiXCR. This table has around 140,000 distinct CDR3 sequences, approximately 17% appearing once. Their cognate antigens are unknown. Input material: blood, either unsorted or a sorted T cell fraction (not recorded which). Source of these receptors: a male donor with ankylosing spondylitis.

The sample holds a few counts of this clonotype. CDR3 nucleotides: TGCAGTGCTAGAGATTCCCACGGGAATGAAAAACTGTTTTTT. Translated, it gives CSARDSHGNEKLFF. V and J are TRBV20-1 and TRBJ1-4; D is ambiguous. The CDR3 length is 14 residues. V shed 0 bases and J shed 5 bases, with 10 bases lying between them. In germline, CDR1 is DFQATT, CDR2 SNEGSKA (reference sequence).

This clonotype has a handful of counts. The chain uses TRBV27 and TRBJ1-5; 9 bases are a match to TRBD1. The germline V gene encodes CDR1 MNHEY and CDR2 SMNVEV (reference sequence). CDR3 length: 18 amino acids. Losses at the gene ends were 1 base for V and 1 base for J; bases not matched to a gene: 8. CDR3 in amino acids: CASSLYPPDRGSNQPQHF. In nucleotides, the CDR3 is TGTGCCAGCAGTTTATATCCCCCGGACAGGGGCAGCAATCAGCCCCAGCATTTT.

The chain combines TRBV27 with TRBJ2-3, with TRBD2 matching 12 bases. This CDR3 is built from 17 residues. With V trimmed by 4 bases and J by 5 bases, 10 bases remained unmatched. Germline lookup yields CDR1 MNHEY and CDR2 SMNVEV (reference sequence). The CDR3 reads CASSSLPPGLAGDTQYF. CDR3 nucleotide sequence: TGTGCCAGCAGTTCTTTACCGCCGGGACTAGCGGGAGATACGCAGTATTTT.

A few counts support this clonotype. The CDR3 here is CAIAGKEGQGDYEQYF. The CDR3 nucleotides read TGTGCCATCGCAGGGAAGGAAGGACAGGGTGACTACGAGCAGTACTTC. V and J are TRBV10-3 and TRBJ2-7, with 8 bases fitting TRBD1. Trimming cost V 8 bases and J 3 bases; bases outside gene matches: 15. CDR3 length: 16 amino acids. Germline V CDR1 and CDR2: ENHRY, SYGVKD.

This clonotype came up many times. The genes are TRBV4-2 and TRBJ2-1; perhaps TRBD2 as D (5 bases). The CDR3 totals 14 residues. V was clipped by 6 bases and J by 9 bases, with 18 bases between them. The germline gives CDR1 LGHNA, CDR2 YNFKEQ. The CDR3 nucleotides read TGTGCCAGCAGGACCGGGATCCCTGGCCTTGAGCAGTTCTTC. It is translated as CASRTGIPGLEQFF.

This clonotype was seen many times. The chain couples TRBV7-9 to TRBJ2-7; 8 bases agree with TRBD2. Trimming took 3 bases from V and 5 from J; bases not matched to a gene: 6. In germline, CDR1 is SEHNR, CDR2 FQNEAQ (reference sequence). The CDR3 has 14 amino acids. The CDR3 DNA reads TGTGCCAGCAGCTTTGTTGGACTAGCTAACGAGCAGTACTTC. Residues: CASSFVGLANEQYF.

The rearrangement uses TRBV20-1 and TRBJ1-5; 7 nucleotides line up with TRBD1. CDR1 and CDR2 from the germline V gene are DFQATT and SNEGSKA (reference sequence). V gave up 0 bases and J gave up 6 bases; unmatched junction bases: 11. The CDR3 runs to 16 residues. The CDR3 reads CSARDPDRPQPQPQHF. The CDR3 DNA follows: TGCAGTGCTAGAGATCCGGACAGGCCGCAGCCTCAGCCCCAGCATTTT.

The chain recombines TRBV19 with TRBJ2-2; 7 bases match TRBD2. This CDR3 comprises 16 residues. Germline CDR1 is LNHDA and CDR2 is SQIVND (reference sequence). V trimming: 6 bases; J trimming: 4 bases; junction bases outside the gene matches: 11. The CDR3 sequence is CASRPRDYPPTGELFF. The CDR3 region has the DNA TGTGCCAGTAGACCCCGGGACTACCCGCCCACCGGGGAGCTGTTTTTT. Full variable domain (outside the CDR3, taken from reference TRBV19 and TRBJ2-2): DGGITQSPKYLFRKEGQNVTLSCEQNLNHDAMYWYRQDPGQGLRLIYYSQIVNDFQKGDIAEGYSVSREKKESFPLTVTSAQKNPTAFYLCASRPRDYPPTGELFFGEGSRLTVL.

The V gene is TRBV10-3, the J gene TRBJ2-2; unclear D gene. Trimming took 2 bases from V and 5 from J, leaving 6 bases between them. The CDR3 contains 13 residues. Germline loops: CDR1 ENHRY, CDR2 SYGVKD. CDR3 in amino acids: CAISEDDTGELFF. DNA for the CDR3: TGTGCCATCAGTGAGGATGATACCGGGGAGCTGTTTTTT.

V is TRBV9 and J is TRBJ2-5; D not certain. CDR3 length: 15 residues. The ends were cut back, 0 bases at V and 5 bases at J, with 14 bases in the middle. Germline CDR1 SGDLS, CDR2 YYNGEE. The CDR3 nucleotides read TGTGCCAGCAGCGTAGGTCGGCAGAACGGGGAGACCCAGTACTTC. Amino acids: CASSVGRQNGETQYF.

This clonotype turned up a few times. This chain joins TRBV9 and TRBJ2-1; D is perhaps TRBD2 (6 bases). The CDR3 has 16 residues. Trimming shortened V by 1 base and J by 0 bases, and 11 bases separated the two germline ends. Looked up from germline, CDR1 is SGDLS and CDR2 is YYNGEE. The CDR3 sequence is CASSVTGESSYNEQFF. CDR3 bases: TGTGCCAGCAGCGTAACGGGGGAGAGCTCCTACAATGAGCAGTTCTTC.

This clonotype has a handful of counts. The chain has TRBV18 and TRBJ1-5; the match to TRBD1 covers 12 bases. CDR1 KGHSH and CDR2 LQKENI come from the germline V gene. This CDR3 is built from 16 residues. V trimming: 3 bases; J trimming: 6 bases; junction bases outside the gene matches: 6. The CDR3 DNA reads as TGTGCCAGCTCACCCTCGGGACAGGGGGCGTCTCAGCCCCAGCATTTT. Translated: CASSPSGQGASQPQHF.

This clonotype was observed a handful of times. The rearrangement links TRBV12-3 or TRBV12-4 to TRBJ2-3, with 7 bases matching TRBD2. The CDR3 length is 14 residues. V lost 7 bases to trimming and J lost 1 base; unmatched junction nucleotides: 5. The CDR3 sequence is CASNSGMGTDTQYF. The CDR3 nucleotides read TGTGCCAGCAACAGCGGGATGGGCACAGATACGCAGTATTTT.

The gene calls are TRBV4-1 and TRBJ1-5, with D maybe TRBD1 (5 bases). CDR3 length equals 16 residues. V dropped 0 bases and J dropped 6 bases, with 15 bases sitting between them. Per germline, CDR1 MGHRA and CDR2 YSYEKL. For the CDR3, the DNA is TGCGCCAGCAGCCAAGACCCTACAGGTTTAGGTCAGCCCCAGCATTTT. This gives the protein CASSQDPTGLGQPQHF.

The chain recombines TRBV14 with TRBJ2-2; no clear D. The CDR3 is 14 amino acids. Deletions cut 0 bases from V and 4 bases from J, with 6 bases between. Looked up from germline, CDR1 is SGHDN and CDR2 is FVKESK. The CDR3, as DNA: TGTGCCAGCAGCCAAGAAGGACCCACCGGGGAGCTGTTTTTT. This sequence encodes CASSQEGPTGELFF.

The chain is built from TRBV7-9 and TRBJ1-1; TRBD1 might be the D (5 bases). The CDR3 is 15 amino acids. Trimming removed 6 bases from V and 0 bases from J, with 14 bases in between. From germline, CDR1 is SEHNR and CDR2 FQNEAQ (reference sequence). CDR3 loop: CASSASGGMNTEAFF. The CDR3 bases are TGTGCCAGCAGTGCCAGCGGGGGAATGAACACTGAAGCTTTCTTT.

The chain links TRBV11-3 to TRBJ2-1; 7 bases map to TRBD1. Germline V gene lookup returns CDR1 SGHNT and CDR2 YENEEA. The CDR3 covers 14 residues. V trimming: 5 bases; J trimming: 3 bases; junction bases outside the gene matches: 4. The CDR3 nucleotides read TGTGCCAGCAGCAACAGGGGAAGCTACAATGAGCAGTTCTTC. Amino acid sequence: CASSNRGSYNEQFF. Together with reference TRBV11-3 and TRBJ2-1, the CDR3 gives the full variable domain: EAGVVQSPRYKIIEKKQPVAFWCNPISGHNTLYWYLQNLGQGPELLIRYENEEAVDDSQLPKDRFSAERLKGVDSTLKIQPAELGDSAVYLCASSNRGSYNEQFFGPGTRLTVL.

This clonotype was counted only a few times. The chain has TRBV7-9 and TRBJ2-1, with TRBD2 matching 12 bases. The CDR3 is 17 residues long. With V trimmed by 4 bases and J by 2 bases, 6 bases remained unmatched. Germline assignment: CDR1 SEHNR and CDR2 FQNEAQ (reference sequence). CDR3 DNA sequence: TGTGCCAGCAGCTCCCTGACTAGCGGGAGAGCCTACAATGAGCAGTTCTTC. Protein product: CASSSLTSGRAYNEQFF. Drawing the rest from reference TRBV7-9 and TRBJ2-1, the complete variable domain is DTGVSQNPRHKITKRGQNVTFRCDPISEHNRLYWYRQTLGQGPEFLTYFQNEAQLEKSRLLSDRFSAERPKGSFSTLEIQRTEQGDSAMYLCASSSLTSGRAYNEQFFGPGTRLTVL.

This clonotype was seen more than once but under ten times. V gene TRBV29-1 combines with J gene TRBJ2-7; 7 bases line up with TRBD1. Germline CDR1 SQVTM, CDR2 ANQGSEA. Unmatched junction bases numbered 4, after V lost 5 bases and J lost 3 bases. CDR3 length: 12 residues. CDR3 region: CSVYTGDYEQYF. In DNA form, the CDR3 reads TGCAGCGTTTATACAGGGGACTACGAGCAGTACTTC.

The chain uses TRBV29-1 and TRBJ2-7; D is possibly TRBD2 (5 bases). The germline V gene encodes CDR1 SQVTM and CDR2 ANQGSEA. CDR3 length: 12 amino acids. V was shortened by 4 bases and J by 2 bases, with 9 bases between the two germline ends. The CDR3 DNA reads TGCAGCGTTGGGGATAGCGCCTACGAGCAGTACTTC. Its translation is CSVGDSAYEQYF.

This rearrangement joins TRBV13 to TRBJ2-1; D remains ambiguous. This CDR3 has 15 amino acids. V was cut by 5 bases and J by 5 bases, with 16 bases left in between. Germline CDR1 PRHDT, CDR2 FYEKMQ (reference sequence). The CDR3 DNA is TGTGCCAGCAGCCCCAACAACGGAGAGGACAATGAGCAGTTCTTC. Its translation is CASSPNNGEDNEQFF. The full variable domain, its missing parts supplied by reference TRBV13 and TRBJ2-1, is AAGVIQSPRHLIKEKRETATLKCYPIPRHDTVYWYQQGPGQDPQFLISFYEKMQSDKGSIPDRFSAQQFSDYHSELNMSSLELGDSALYFCASSPNNGEDNEQFFGPGTRLTVL.

This clonotype appeared a few times. V usage is TRBV27 and J usage is TRBJ2-7; 7 nucleotides align to TRBD1. CDR1 and CDR2 from the germline V gene are MNHEY and SMNVEV (reference sequence). The CDR3 extends over 15 amino acids. V was clipped by 5 bases and J by 5 bases; unmatched bases: 12. The CDR3 sequence: CASSVQQGITHEQYF. DNA for the CDR3: TGTGCCAGCAGTGTACAACAGGGGATAACCCACGAGCAGTACTTC.

This rearrangement joins TRBV4-1 to TRBJ2-1; 7 positions match TRBD2. Per the germline V gene, CDR1 is MGHRA and CDR2 is YSYEKL. Germline trimming cut 4 bases from V and 7 bases from J; bases unmatched to any gene: 4. The CDR3 spans 13 residues. The DNA of the CDR3 is TGCGCCAGCAGCCGTCTAGCGGAGAATGAGCAGTTCTTC. Translated: CASSRLAENEQFF.

A few counts support this clonotype. This chain connects TRBV12-3 or TRBV12-4 to TRBJ2-5; D gene unclear. V lost 7 bases and J 2 bases, leaving 11 bases between the germline ends. The CDR3 runs to 13 residues. The DNA of the CDR3 is TGTGCCAGCACTCCCCCCGATCAAGAGACCCAGTACTTC. This gives the protein CASTPPDQETQYF.

This clonotype was seen a few times. The rearrangement links TRBV28 to TRBJ2-1; 10 bases match TRBD1. From germline, CDR1 is MDHEN and CDR2 SYDVKM. The CDR3 is made up of 15 amino acids. Losses at the gene ends were 5 bases for V and 5 bases for J; bases not matched to a gene: 6. The CDR3 region is CASSEPGQGNNEQFF. The CDR3 DNA follows: TGTGCCAGCAGTGAGCCGGGACAGGGGAACAATGAGCAGTTCTTC.

This clonotype was seen once. The J gene is TRBJ2-7, the V gene TRBV6-2 or TRBV6-3, with 7 bases identical to TRBD2. Per the germline V gene, CDR1 is MNHEY and CDR2 is SVGEGT. J gave up 4 bases and V 2 bases, and 5 bases lay outside the gene matches. This CDR3 region has 14 residues. CDR3 DNA: TGTGCCAGCAGTTACGCGGGGGACCCATACGAGCAGTACTTC. Translating it yields CASSYAGDPYEQYF.